This T cell receptor (beta chain) was sequenced for a study of cytomegalovirus exposure and HLA in healthy donors. Primers included in the PCR were 60 Vbeta and 13 Jbeta primers. The protocol was immunoSEQ multiplex PCR, while the TCRdb copy is restricted to in-frame clones and leaves out a portion. The data hold more than 150,000 clones, with around 83% observed a single time. As to this clone: What it recognizes is unknown.

General study points: At a 0.05 false discovery rate, a later analysis found approximately 17,000 TCR beta sequences to be associated with HLA alleles.

The source material was PBMCs. The TCR originated in a man in his fifties in good health and CMV-seronegative.

CDR3 amino acids: CASSPEQGSSYNSPLHF. In nucleotides, the CDR3 is TGCGCCAGCAGCCCAGAACAGGGGAGCTCCTATAATTCACCCCTCCACTTT. V gene TRBV5-1 combines with J gene TRBJ1-6, with 7 bases identical to TRBD1. CDR1 and CDR2 (germline): SGHRS, YFSETQ. CDR3 length: 17 amino acids. V trimming: 4 bases; J trimming: 0 bases; junction bases outside the gene matches: 7. The entire variable domain, with the rest obtained from reference TRBV5-1 and TRBJ1-6, is as follows: KAGVTQTPRYLIKTRGQQVTLSCSPISGHRSVSWYQQTPGQGLQFLFEYFSETQRNKGNFPGRFSGRQFSNSRSEMNVSTLELGDSALYLCASSPEQGSSYNSPLHFGNGTRLTVT.